These T cell receptor beta chains were read from a single sample in a study of blood T cell repertoires in COVID-19. Data came from immunoSEQ multiplex PCR; TCRdb stores just in-frame clones and leaves some out. The sample carries over 110,000 clones, nearly 85% recorded once. Sequenced: PBMCs or T cells enriched from blood (not recorded which). Every receptor here comes from a man aged 45-60 years in a cohort exposed to, infected with or recovered from COVID-19 (not recorded which). The CDR3 runs from the conserved cysteine through the conserved F or W. The order of the fields is CDR3 length, J gene, V gene, CDR3 protein.

CDR3 length: 13; J gene: TRBJ2-3; V gene: TRBV28; CDR3 protein: CASSSLGADTQYF
CDR3 length: 16; J gene: TRBJ2-6; V gene: TRBV19; CDR3 protein: CASSLTGASGANVLTF
CDR3 length: 14; J gene: TRBJ2-7; V gene: TRBV30; CDR3 protein: CAWGPGGGHYEQYF
CDR3 length: 16; J gene: TRBJ1-2; V gene: TRBV5-1; CDR3 protein: CASSREQGALGYGYTF
CDR3 length: 13; J gene: TRBJ2-5; V gene: TRBV10-3; CDR3 protein: CAISGTPERTQYF
CDR3 length: 15; J gene: TRBJ2-2; V gene: TRBV7-3; CDR3 protein: CASSLQGANTGELFF
CDR3 length: 17; J gene: TRBJ2-2; V gene: TRBV13; CDR3 protein: CASSLAGLAGNTGELFF
CDR3 length: 17; J gene: TRBJ2-1; V gene: TRBV3-1/TRBV3-2; CDR3 protein: CASSPRGLAGVSDEQFF
CDR3 length: 16; J gene: TRBJ1-3; V gene: TRBV2; CDR3 protein: CASSDGQGNSGNTIYF
CDR3 length: 13; J gene: TRBJ2-3; V gene: TRBV24-1; CDR3 protein: CATSDFVSDTQYF
CDR3 length: 19; J gene: TRBJ1-6; V gene: TRBV6-6; CDR3 protein: CASSPPPTGFQQRHSPLHF
CDR3 length: 14; J gene: TRBJ1-2; V gene: TRBV6-5; CDR3 protein: CASSRQGAGYGYTF
CDR3 length: 22; J gene: TRBJ2-7; V gene: TRBV7-6; CDR3 protein: CASSSRGTSGQGCWGGSYEQYF
CDR3 length: 13; J gene: TRBJ2-1; V gene: TRBV19; CDR3 protein: CASSPRLVNEQFF
CDR3 length: 17; J gene: TRBJ2-3; V gene: TRBV5-3; CDR3 protein: CARSLVADLGSTDTQYF
CDR3 length: 14; J gene: TRBJ1-5; V gene: TRBV7-9; CDR3 protein: CASSFGQGNQPQHF
CDR3 length: 15; J gene: TRBJ2-7; V gene: TRBV4-1; CDR3 protein: CASSQISSGPYEQYF
CDR3 length: 16; J gene: TRBJ2-5; V gene: TRBV5-5; CDR3 protein: CASSLTGQSSQETQYF
CDR3 length: 16; J gene: TRBJ2-7; V gene: TRBV28; CDR3 protein: CASSLGVGTGAGEQYF
CDR3 length: 16; J gene: TRBJ2-4; V gene: TRBV7-3; CDR3 protein: CASSPGTGGGQNIQYF
CDR3 length: 14; J gene: TRBJ1-3; V gene: TRBV5-1; CDR3 protein: CASSRDTAGNTIYF
CDR3 length: 13; J gene: TRBJ1-2; V gene: TRBV6-5; CDR3 protein: CASSYLSGVAKTF
CDR3 length: 16; J gene: TRBJ1-5; V gene: TRBV7-8; CDR3 protein: CASSSLRGLRNQPQHF
CDR3 length: 12; J gene: TRBJ2-3; V gene: TRBV20-1; CDR3 protein: CSASPGGDTQYF
CDR3 length: 13; J gene: TRBJ2-7; V gene: TRBV9; CDR3 protein: CASSPNSDYEQYF
CDR3 length: 15; J gene: TRBJ2-5; V gene: TRBV4-1; CDR3 protein: CASSQVTDFQETQYF
CDR3 length: 15; J gene: TRBJ2-5; V gene: TRBV9; CDR3 protein: CASSDPGQGKETQYF
CDR3 length: 15; J gene: TRBJ2-7; V gene: TRBV19; CDR3 protein: CASSQDSPSSYEQYF
CDR3 length: 18; J gene: TRBJ2-2; V gene: TRBV7-6; CDR3 protein: CASSLVLPGGSNTGELFF
CDR3 length: 16; J gene: TRBJ2-5; V gene: TRBV5-1; CDR3 protein: CASSFGVEGVGETQYF
CDR3 length: 16; J gene: TRBJ1-3; V gene: TRBV27; CDR3 protein: CASRRGQGADWDTIYF
CDR3 length: 13; J gene: TRBJ1-2; V gene: TRBV18; CDR3 protein: CASSPDRDYGYTF